These 18 T cell receptor beta chains were sequenced from one sample in a study of shared clonotypes between healthy human individuals. Assay used: immunoSEQ multiplex PCR; TCRdb lists only in-frame clones, some missing. The sample lists nearly 1,000,000 clones, less than 85% seen once, with approximately 1.5% in the top ten. The specimen was memory CD4+ T cells sorted from blood. Subset meaning: CD45RA-negative fraction. Receptors originate from a man younger than 30 in good health.

The chain carries TRBV18 and TRBJ2-1; a weak D match, TRBD1 (6 bases). Germline V gene data show CDR1 as KGHSH and CDR2 as LQKENI. The CDR3 contains 16 residues. Trimming stripped 2 bases from V and 8 bases from J, with 19 bases between. CDR3 protein: CASSPTRQGNNDEQFF. The CDR3 coding sequence is TGTGCCAGCTCACCAACGCGGCAGGGGAATAACGATGAGCAGTTCTTC. The full variable domain, its missing parts supplied by reference TRBV18 and TRBJ2-1, is NAGVMQNPRHLVRRRGQEARLRCSPMKGHSHVYWYRQLPEEGLKFMVYLQKENIIDESGMPKERFSAEFPKEGPSILRIQQVVRGDSAAYFCASSPTRQGNNDEQFFGPGTRLTVL.

This chain connects TRBV27 to TRBJ1-6; 9 nucleotides match TRBD1. V gave up 1 base and J gave up 5 bases; unmatched junction bases: 12. Germline V gene lookup returns CDR1 MNHEY and CDR2 SMNVEV (reference sequence). The CDR3 length is 19 residues. CDR3 residues: CASSLFGYSRTGDNSPLHF. CDR3 sequence (DNA): TGTGCCAGCAGTTTATTTGGGTACAGTCGGACAGGGGATAATTCACCCCTCCACTTT.

The chain employs TRBV14 and TRBJ2-3; 12 bases are shared with TRBD2. Unmatched junction bases numbered 1, after V lost 3 bases and J lost 3 bases. Germline V CDR1 and CDR2: SGHDN, FVKESK. The CDR3 length is 15 residues. CDR3 nucleotides: TGTGCCAGCAGCCAGACTAGCGGGAGAACAGATACGCAGTATTTT. This codes for CASSQTSGRTDTQYF.

Notes on this clone: The junction departs from the called germline gene at one end, perhaps through a read error. The identical CDR3 is also encoded by other nucleotide sequences in the sample. The chain carries TRBV7-9 and TRBJ2-3; the match to TRBD2 covers 15 bases. This CDR3 is 17 amino acids long. CDR1 and CDR2 (germline): SEHNR, FQNEAQ (reference sequence). CDR3 amino acids: CASSLGLAGGPADTQYF. CDR3 DNA: TGTGCCAGCAGTTTAGGACTAGCGGGAGGGCCGGCAGATACGCAGTATTTT.

This chain uses TRBV27 with TRBJ2-7; tentatively, D is TRBD1 (5 bases). The CDR3 has 14 residues. V was clipped by 0 bases and J by 2 bases, with 8 bases between them. Looked up from germline, CDR1 is MNHEY and CDR2 is SMNVEV (reference sequence). The CDR3 DNA reads as TGTGCCAGCAGTTTATCGAGGACAACCTACGAGCAGTACTTC. Amino acid sequence: CASSLSRTTYEQYF.

The chain employs TRBV2 and TRBJ2-5, with a possible D match to TRBD2 (6 bases). V was pared by 2 bases and J by 5 bases, with 9 bases between. This CDR3 has 13 amino acids. Germline V gene data show CDR1 as SNHLY and CDR2 as FYNNEI. CDR3 protein: CASSEWGVETQYF. The CDR3 nucleotides read TGTGCCAGCAGTGAATGGGGGGTTGAGACCCAGTACTTC. Together with reference TRBV2 and TRBJ2-5, the CDR3 gives the full variable domain: EPEVTQTPSHQVTQMGQEVILRCVPISNHLYFYWYRQILGQKVEFLVSFYNNEISEKSEIFDDQFSVERPDGSNFTLKIRSTKLEDSAMYFCASSEWGVETQYFGPGTRLLVL.

The chain has TRBV5-1 and TRBJ1-1, with D perhaps TRBD1 (5 bases). The CDR3 runs to 14 residues. Germline lookup yields CDR1 SGHRS and CDR2 YFSETQ. Trimming took off 0 bases at V and 6 bases at J, with 12 bases between the two ends. This CDR3 is CASSLGAGAPEAFF. DNA for the CDR3: TGCGCCAGCAGCTTGGGGGCCGGGGCGCCTGAAGCTTTCTTT.

As to this clone: The identical CDR3 is also encoded by other nucleotide sequences in the sample. V is TRBV9 and J is TRBJ2-7; 11 bases line up with TRBD1. From germline, CDR1 is SGDLS and CDR2 YYNGEE. Trimming at V came to 3 bases and at J to 3 bases, leaving 2 bases not matched to a gene. The CDR3 spans 14 residues. In DNA, the CDR3 is TGTGCCAGCAGCGCTGGGACAGGGGGCTACGAGCAGTACTTC. Amino acids: CASSAGTGGYEQYF.

CDR3 in DNA: TGTGCCAGCAGCGCAACCGGGACTAGCGGGCTAAGGGAGCAGTTCTTC. As protein: CASSATGTSGLREQFF. This rearrangement joins TRBV9 to TRBJ2-1; TRBD2 agrees at 12 bases. CDR3 size: 16 residues. The V gene end was trimmed by 3 bases and the J gene end by 10 bases; junction bases not matched to a gene: 11. Germline assignment: CDR1 SGDLS and CDR2 YYNGEE.

The chain links TRBV7-3 to TRBJ1-6, with a possible D match to TRBD1 (6 bases). With 3 bases removed from V and 10 bases from J, the gap between germline ends came to 13 bases. This CDR3 is 14 amino acids long. CDR1 SGHTA and CDR2 FQGTGA come from the germline V gene. For the CDR3, the DNA is TGTGCCAGCAGCTTGGGGGGCGCGAGATCACCCCTCCACTTT. This codes for CASSLGGARSPLHF.

This rearrangement joins TRBV7-6 to TRBJ1-1; D ambiguous. V lost 0 bases and J 3 bases, leaving 14 bases between the germline ends. Per the germline V gene, CDR1 is SGHVS and CDR2 is FNYEAQ. This CDR3 has 16 residues. The CDR3: CASSLAAGPVHTEAFF. CDR3 in DNA: TGTGCCAGCAGCTTAGCTGCAGGACCGGTCCACACTGAAGCTTTCTTT. Full variable domain (outside the CDR3, taken from reference TRBV7-6 and TRBJ1-1): GAGVSQSPRYKVTKRGQDVALRCDPISGHVSLYWYRQALGQGPEFLTYFNYEAQQDKSGLPNDRFSAERPEGSISTLTIQRTEQRDSAMYRCASSLAAGPVHTEAFFGQGTRLTVV.

The chain combines TRBV10-3 with TRBJ2-3; D might be TRBD1 or TRBD2, each matching 6 bases. The V end was cut by 9 bases, the J end by 2 bases, with 12 bases between. This CDR3 has 13 residues. Germline CDR1 ENHRY, CDR2 SYGVKD. CDR3 amino acids: CAINGGPTDTQYF. In DNA form, the CDR3 reads TGTGCCATAAATGGGGGGCCCACAGATACGCAGTATTTT.

The sample holds one count of this clone. This sequence joins TRBV7-9 and TRBJ2-7; 8 bases agree with TRBD1. The ends lost 3 bases at V and 7 bases at J; junction bases unmatched: 8. This CDR3 is 14 amino acids long. Per the germline V gene, CDR1 is SEHNR and CDR2 is FQNEAQ (reference sequence). The CDR3 DNA follows: TGTGCCAGCAGCTTTGGACAGGGACGGGGGGAGCAGTACTTC. The encoded protein is CASSFGQGRGEQYF. Full variable domain (outside the CDR3, taken from reference TRBV7-9 and TRBJ2-7): DTGVSQNPRHKITKRGQNVTFRCDPISEHNRLYWYRQTLGQGPEFLTYFQNEAQLEKSRLLSDRFSAERPKGSFSTLEIQRTEQGDSAMYLCASSFGQGRGEQYFGPGTRLTVT.

The DNA of the CDR3 is TGCGCCAGTGAACTCACAGGGAATGCTCTTAACACCGGGGAGCTGTTTTTT. It yields the protein CASELTGNALNTGELFF. The chain couples TRBV5-1 to TRBJ2-2; tentative D call: TRBD1 (6 bases). Germline V gives CDR1 SGHRS, CDR2 YFSETQ. CDR3 size: 17 residues. The V and J ends lost 8 bases and 2 bases respectively, with 22 bases between them. The full variable domain, in which reference TRBV5-1 and TRBJ2-2 provide the parts outside the CDR3, is KAGVTQTPRYLIKTRGQQVTLSCSPISGHRSVSWYQQTPGQGLQFLFEYFSETQRNKGNFPGRFSGRQFSNSRSEMNVSTLELGDSALYLCASELTGNALNTGELFFGEGSRLTVL.

The V call is TRBV23-1, the J call TRBJ2-6, with unresolved D. TRBV23-1 is noted as an ORF with a role that remains uncertain. V shed 0 bases and J shed 0 bases, with 6 bases lying between them. This CDR3 is 16 amino acids long. In DNA, the CDR3 is TGCGCCAGCAGTCAATCGTGCTTCTCTGGGGCCAACGTCCTGACTTTC. It translates to CASSQSCFSGANVLTF.

This chain connects TRBV5-5 to TRBJ2-3; unclear D gene. The CDR3 spans 13 residues. Germline CDR1 is SGHKS and CDR2 is YYEKEE (reference sequence). The germline V and J ends were trimmed by 5 bases and 7 bases, with 14 bases remaining between them. The CDR3 loop is CASRVLGSHTQYF. Written as DNA, the CDR3 is TGTGCCAGCAGGGTGCTTGGGTCCCATACGCAGTATTTT.

This clone was detected only a few times. This chain uses TRBV7-2 with TRBJ1-1; D remains unclear. The CDR3 is 14 amino acids. CDR1 and CDR2 (germline): SGHTA, FQGNSA. Trimming stripped 4 bases from V and 1 base from J, with 10 bases between. The CDR3 spells CASSYKPGNTEAFF. DNA for the CDR3: TGTGCCAGCAGCTATAAACCGGGGAACACTGAAGCTTTCTTT.

V usage is TRBV6-1 and J usage is TRBJ1-6; D is uncertain. Germline CDR1 is MNHNS and CDR2 is SASEGT. Trimming took 1 base from V and 5 from J, leaving 9 bases between them. There are 15 residues in the CDR3. CDR3 residues: CASSEGSVNNSPLHF. The CDR3 nucleotides are TGTGCCAGCAGTGAAGGATCAGTGAATAATTCACCCCTCCACTTT.